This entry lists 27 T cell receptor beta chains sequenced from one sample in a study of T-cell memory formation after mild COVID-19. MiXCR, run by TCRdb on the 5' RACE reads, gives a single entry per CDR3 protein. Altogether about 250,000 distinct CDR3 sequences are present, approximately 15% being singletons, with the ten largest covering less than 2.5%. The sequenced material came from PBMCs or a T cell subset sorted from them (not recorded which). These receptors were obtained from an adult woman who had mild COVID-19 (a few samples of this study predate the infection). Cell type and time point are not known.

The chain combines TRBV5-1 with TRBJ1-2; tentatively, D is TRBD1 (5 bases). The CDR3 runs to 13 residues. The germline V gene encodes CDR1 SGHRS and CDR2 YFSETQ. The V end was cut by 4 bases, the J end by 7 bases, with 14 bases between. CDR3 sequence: CASSESGTSGYTF. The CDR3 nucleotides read TGCGCCAGCAGCGAATCCGGGACGAGTGGCTACACCTTC.

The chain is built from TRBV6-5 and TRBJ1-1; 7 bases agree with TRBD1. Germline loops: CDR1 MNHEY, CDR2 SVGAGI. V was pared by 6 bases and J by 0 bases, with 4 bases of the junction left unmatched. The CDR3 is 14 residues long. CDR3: CASRNGQVNTEAFF. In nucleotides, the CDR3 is TGTGCCAGCAGAAACGGACAGGTGAACACTGAAGCTTTCTTT.

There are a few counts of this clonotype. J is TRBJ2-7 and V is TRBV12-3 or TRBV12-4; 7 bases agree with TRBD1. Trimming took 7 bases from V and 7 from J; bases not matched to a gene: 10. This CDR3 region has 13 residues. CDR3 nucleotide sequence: TGTGCCAGCACCCCACGACAGGGTATGGAGCAGTACTTC. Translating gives CASTPRQGMEQYF.

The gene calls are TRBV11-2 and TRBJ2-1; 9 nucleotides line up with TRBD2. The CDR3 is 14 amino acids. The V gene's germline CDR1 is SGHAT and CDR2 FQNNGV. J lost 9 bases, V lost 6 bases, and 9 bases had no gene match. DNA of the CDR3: TGTGCCAGCAGTTTTAAGGGACTAGCCAGTGAGCAGTTCTTC. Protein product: CASSFKGLASEQFF. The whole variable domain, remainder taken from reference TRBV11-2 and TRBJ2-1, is EAGVAQSPRYKIIEKRQSVAFWCNPISGHATLYWYQQILGQGPKLLIQFQNNGVVDDSQLPKDRFSAERLKGVDSTLKIQPAKLEDSAVYLCASSFKGLASEQFFGPGTRLTVL.

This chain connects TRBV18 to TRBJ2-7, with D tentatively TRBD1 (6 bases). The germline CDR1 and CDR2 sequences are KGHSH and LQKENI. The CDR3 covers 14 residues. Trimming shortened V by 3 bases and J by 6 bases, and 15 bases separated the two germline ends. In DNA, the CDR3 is TGTGCCAGCTCACCTAGATTACAGGGCGGCGAGCAGTACTTC. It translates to CASSPRLQGGEQYF.

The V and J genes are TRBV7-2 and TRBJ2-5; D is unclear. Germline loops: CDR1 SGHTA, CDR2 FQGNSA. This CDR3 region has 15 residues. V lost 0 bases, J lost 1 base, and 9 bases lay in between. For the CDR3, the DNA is TGTGCCAGCAGCTTAGCGAGTACGTCCCAAGAGACCCAGTACTTC. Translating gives CASSLASTSQETQYF.

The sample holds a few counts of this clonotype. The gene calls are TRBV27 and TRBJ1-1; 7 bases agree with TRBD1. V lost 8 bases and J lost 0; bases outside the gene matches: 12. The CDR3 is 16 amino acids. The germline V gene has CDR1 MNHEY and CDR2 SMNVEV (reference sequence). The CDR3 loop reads CASRQKTGTLNTEAFF. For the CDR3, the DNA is TGTGCCAGCCGCCAGAAGACAGGGACTTTGAACACTGAAGCTTTCTTT.

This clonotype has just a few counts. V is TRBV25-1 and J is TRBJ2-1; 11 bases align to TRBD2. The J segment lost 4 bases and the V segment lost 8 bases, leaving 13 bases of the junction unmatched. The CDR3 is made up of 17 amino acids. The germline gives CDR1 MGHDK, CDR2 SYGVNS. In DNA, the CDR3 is TGTGCCAGCCAGGGAAAAGGGGGACTAGCGGATTACAATGAGCAGTTCTTC. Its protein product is CASQGKGGLADYNEQFF.

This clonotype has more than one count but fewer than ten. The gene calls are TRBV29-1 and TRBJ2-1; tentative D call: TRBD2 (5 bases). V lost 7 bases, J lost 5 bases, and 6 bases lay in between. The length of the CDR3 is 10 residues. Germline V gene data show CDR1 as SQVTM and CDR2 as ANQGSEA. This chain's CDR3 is CSGRDNEQFF. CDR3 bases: TGCAGCGGGCGGGACAATGAGCAGTTCTTC.

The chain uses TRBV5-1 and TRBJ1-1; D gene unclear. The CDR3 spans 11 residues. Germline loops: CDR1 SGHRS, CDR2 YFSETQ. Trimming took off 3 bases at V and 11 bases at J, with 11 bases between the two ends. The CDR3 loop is CASSWAGGAFF. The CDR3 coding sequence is TGCGCCAGCAGCTGGGCAGGAGGGGCTTTCTTT. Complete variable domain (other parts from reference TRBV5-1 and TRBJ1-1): KAGVTQTPRYLIKTRGQQVTLSCSPISGHRSVSWYQQTPGQGLQFLFEYFSETQRNKGNFPGRFSGRQFSNSRSEMNVSTLELGDSALYLCASSWAGGAFFGQGTRLTVV.

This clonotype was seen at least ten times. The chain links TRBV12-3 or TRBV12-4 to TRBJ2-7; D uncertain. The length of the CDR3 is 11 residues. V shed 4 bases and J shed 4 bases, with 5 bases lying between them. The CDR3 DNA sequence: TGTGCCAGCAGTTCGCAATACGAGCAGTACTTC. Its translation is CASSSQYEQYF.

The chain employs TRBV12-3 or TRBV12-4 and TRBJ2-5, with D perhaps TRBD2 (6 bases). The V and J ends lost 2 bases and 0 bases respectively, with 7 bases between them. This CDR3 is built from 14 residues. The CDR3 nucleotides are TGTGCCAGCAGTTTACTAGCGCACCAAGAGACCCAGTACTTC. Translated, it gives CASSLLAHQETQYF.

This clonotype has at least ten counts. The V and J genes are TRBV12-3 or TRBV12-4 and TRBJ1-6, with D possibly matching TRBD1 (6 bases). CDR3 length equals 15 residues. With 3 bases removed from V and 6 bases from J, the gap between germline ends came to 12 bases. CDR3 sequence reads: CASSFNGQINSPLHF. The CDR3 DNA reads TGTGCCAGCAGTTTCAACGGACAGATTAATTCACCCCTCCACTTT.

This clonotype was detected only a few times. This chain's CDR3 is CASSIALTGQVSYEQYF. The CDR3 DNA reads as TGTGCCAGTAGTATAGCCCTGACAGGGCAAGTGAGCTACGAGCAGTACTTC. The V gene is TRBV19, the J gene TRBJ2-7; the match to TRBD1 covers 7 bases. With 1 base clipped from V and 3 bases from J, the junction kept 12 bases outside the gene matches. Germline V gene sequence: CDR1 LNHDA, CDR2 SQIVND (reference sequence). There are 17 residues in the CDR3.

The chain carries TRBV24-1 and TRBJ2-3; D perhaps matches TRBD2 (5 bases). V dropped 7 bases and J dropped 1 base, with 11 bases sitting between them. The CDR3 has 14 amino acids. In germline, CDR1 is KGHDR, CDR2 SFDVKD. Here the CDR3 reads CATSAEGRTDTQYF. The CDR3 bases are TGTGCCACCAGCGCTGAGGGCCGCACAGATACGCAGTATTTT.

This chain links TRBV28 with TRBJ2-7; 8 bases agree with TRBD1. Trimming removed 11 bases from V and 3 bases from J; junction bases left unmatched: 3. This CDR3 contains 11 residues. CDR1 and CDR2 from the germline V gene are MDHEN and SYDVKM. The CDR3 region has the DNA TGTGCCGCGGGACAGGACTACGAGCAGTACTTC. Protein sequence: CAAGQDYEQYF.

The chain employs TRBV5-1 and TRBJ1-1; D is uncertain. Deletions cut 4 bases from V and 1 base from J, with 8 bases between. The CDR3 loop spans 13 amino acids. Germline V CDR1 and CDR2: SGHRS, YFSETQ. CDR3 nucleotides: TGCGCCAGCAGCACAACATGGAACACTGAAGCTTTCTTT. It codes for CASSTTWNTEAFF.

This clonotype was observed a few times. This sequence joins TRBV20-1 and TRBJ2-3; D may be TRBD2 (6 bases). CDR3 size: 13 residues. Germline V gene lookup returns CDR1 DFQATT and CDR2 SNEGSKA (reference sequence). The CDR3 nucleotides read TGCAGGGAGGGGAGTTCGCACACAGATACGCAGTATTTT. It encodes CREGSSHTDTQYF.

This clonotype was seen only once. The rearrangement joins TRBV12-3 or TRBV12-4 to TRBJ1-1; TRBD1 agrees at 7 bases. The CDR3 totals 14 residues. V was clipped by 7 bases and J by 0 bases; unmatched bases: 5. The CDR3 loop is CASNQGQLNTEAFF. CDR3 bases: TGTGCCAGCAATCAGGGACAGCTGAACACTGAAGCTTTCTTT.

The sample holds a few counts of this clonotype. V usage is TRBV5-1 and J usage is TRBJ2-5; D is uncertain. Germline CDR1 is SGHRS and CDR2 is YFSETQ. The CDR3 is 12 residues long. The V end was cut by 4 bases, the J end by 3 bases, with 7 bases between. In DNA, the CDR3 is TGCGCCAGCAGCAGAGTAGAAGAGACCCAGTACTTC. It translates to CASSRVEETQYF.

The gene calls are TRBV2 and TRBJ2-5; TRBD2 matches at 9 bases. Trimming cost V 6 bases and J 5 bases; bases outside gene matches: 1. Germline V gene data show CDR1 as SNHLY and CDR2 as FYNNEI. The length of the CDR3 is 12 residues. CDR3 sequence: CASSTSGETQYF. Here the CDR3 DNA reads TGTGCCAGCAGCACTAGCGGGGAGACCCAGTACTTC.

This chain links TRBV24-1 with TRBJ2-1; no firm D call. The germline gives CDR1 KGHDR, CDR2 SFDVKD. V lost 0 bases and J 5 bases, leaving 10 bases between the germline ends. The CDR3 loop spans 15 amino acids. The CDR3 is CATSDLTRPHNEQFF. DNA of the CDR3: TGTGCCACCAGTGATTTGACGAGACCCCACAATGAGCAGTTCTTC.

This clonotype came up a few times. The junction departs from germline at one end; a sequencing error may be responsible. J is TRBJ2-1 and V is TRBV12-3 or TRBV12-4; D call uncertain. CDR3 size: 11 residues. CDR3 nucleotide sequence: TGTGCCAGCAGTTCTTACACTGAGCAGTTCTTC. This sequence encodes CASSSYTEQFF.

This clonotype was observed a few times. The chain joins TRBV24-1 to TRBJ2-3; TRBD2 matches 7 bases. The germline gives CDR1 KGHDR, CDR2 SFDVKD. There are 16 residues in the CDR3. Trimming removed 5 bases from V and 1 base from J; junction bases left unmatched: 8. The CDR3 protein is CATSGGYLAGTDTQYF. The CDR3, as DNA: TGTGCCACCAGTGGTGGGTATCTAGCGGGCACAGATACGCAGTATTTT.

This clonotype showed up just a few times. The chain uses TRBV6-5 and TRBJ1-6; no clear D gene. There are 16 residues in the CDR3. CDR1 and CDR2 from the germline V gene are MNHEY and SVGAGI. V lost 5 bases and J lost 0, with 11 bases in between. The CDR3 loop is CASSLSVGSYNSPLHF. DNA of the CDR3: TGTGCCAGCAGTCTCTCCGTGGGCTCCTATAATTCACCCCTCCACTTT.

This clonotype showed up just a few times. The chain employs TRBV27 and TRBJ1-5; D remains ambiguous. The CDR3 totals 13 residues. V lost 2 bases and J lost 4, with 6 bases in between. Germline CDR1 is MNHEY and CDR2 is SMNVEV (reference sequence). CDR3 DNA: TGTGCCAGCAGTTTAAATTGGAATCAGCCCCAGCATTTT. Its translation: CASSLNWNQPQHF.

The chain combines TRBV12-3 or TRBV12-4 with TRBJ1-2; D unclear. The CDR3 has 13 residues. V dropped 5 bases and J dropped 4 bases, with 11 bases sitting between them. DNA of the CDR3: TGTGCCAGCAGTCCGAGTCTTGGCTATGGCTACACCTTC. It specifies CASSPSLGYGYTF.